The rows below give T cell receptor beta chains drawn from one sample of a study of cytomegalovirus exposure and HLA in healthy donors. Only in-frame clones appear in the TCRdb table, and some are missing; sequencing was by immunoSEQ multiplex PCR. The repertoire holds around 190,000 clones, roughly 86% seen once, with approximately 7% in the top ten. Material for sequencing was PBMCs. The receptors originated from a man aged 25 to 40 in good health and CMV-seropositive. Both conserved end residues are part of each CDR3. A D gene is named only where the DNA matches it firmly. Only part of the rows carry a size: once, few, many, or a class if the clone is expanded.

D gene	V gene	clone size	J gene	CDR3 protein	CDR3 DNA
TRBD1	TRBV5-1	.	TRBJ2-7	CASSLGTGGIYEQYF	TGCGCCAGCAGCTTGGGGACAGGGGGGATCTACGAGCAGTACTTC
.	TRBV6-6	many	TRBJ1-6	CASSYSRASPLHF	TGTGCCAGCAGTTACAGCAGGGCCTCACCCCTCCACTTT
TRBD1	TRBV2	.	TRBJ1-2	CASNPGTGGIYGYTF	TGTGCCAGCAACCCCGGGACAGGGGGGATCTATGGCTACACCTTC
.	TRBV27	.	TRBJ1-4	CASSRREGEKLFF	TGTGCCAGCAGTAGGCGAGAGGGGGAAAAACTGTTTTTT
TRBD1	TRBV5-1	.	TRBJ2-1	CASSFRDRESNEQFF	TGCGCCAGCAGCTTCCGGGACAGGGAGAGCAATGAGCAGTTCTTC
.	TRBV4-3	.	TRBJ2-2	CASSQDLLNTGELFF	TGCGCCAGCAGCCAAGATCTGCTGAACACCGGGGAGCTGTTTTTT
TRBD1	TRBV7-9	few	TRBJ2-7	CASSSGTGGDEQYF	TGTGCCAGCAGCTCCGGGACAGGGGGCGACGAGCAGTACTTC
TRBD1	TRBV6-6	.	TRBJ1-5	CASSNRGRRNQPQHF	TGTGCCAGCAGTAACAGGGGCCGCCGCAATCAGCCCCAGCATTTT
.	TRBV9	.	TRBJ1-2	CASSVDPRGDYGYTF	TGTGCCAGCAGCGTAGATCCGAGAGGGGACTATGGCTACACCTTC
TRBD1	TRBV28	.	TRBJ2-5	CASSLSQGGTQETQYF	TGTGCCAGCAGTTTATCACAGGGGGGAACTCAAGAGACCCAGTACTTC
.	TRBV5-4	.	TRBJ1-2	CASSSPTSGANYGYTF	TGTGCCAGCAGCTCACCCACTTCAGGCGCTAACTATGGCTACACCTTC
.	TRBV15	.	TRBJ1-3	CATSRSRDTNLNTIYF	TGTGCCACCAGCAGATCGAGGGACACCAACTTAAACACCATATATTTT
.	TRBV30	.	TRBJ2-1	CAWSVERGPYNEQFF	TGTGCCTGGAGTGTGGAGAGGGGACCCTACAATGAGCAGTTCTTC
.	TRBV9	.	TRBJ1-4	CASSVAGGVGKLFF	TGTGCCAGCAGCGTAGCTGGAGGGGTCGGGAAACTGTTTTTT
TRBD1	TRBV2	.	TRBJ2-2	CATGTGMTGELFF	TGTGCCACCGGGACAGGGATGACCGGGGAGCTGTTTTTT
.	TRBV18	.	TRBJ1-5	CASSPSQTNSNQPQHF	TGTGCCAGCTCACCCTCCCAGACCAATAGCAATCAGCCCCAGCATTTT
.	TRBV27	.	TRBJ2-7	CASSLSWAHEQYF	TGTGCCAGCAGTTTATCGTGGGCTCACGAGCAGTACTTC
TRBD1	TRBV27	.	TRBJ2-1	CASSRTGQLNEQFF	TGTGCCAGCAGTAGAACGGGACAGCTCAATGAGCAGTTCTTC
.	TRBV5-6	.	TRBJ1-2	CASTLMVGSNGYTF	TGTGCCAGCACCCTAATGGTAGGCTCAAATGGCTACACCTTC
.	TRBV14	.	TRBJ2-1	CASSQTTGLSSYNEQFF	TGTGCCAGCAGCCAGACGACGGGCCTTAGCTCCTACAATGAGCAGTTCTTC
TRBD2	TRBV6-1	.	TRBJ2-1	CASSQGTTGTYNEQFF	TGTGCCAGCAGTCAAGGGACTACCGGAACCTACAATGAGCAGTTCTTC
.	TRBV27	.	TRBJ2-5	CASSLAPGGTQYF	TGTGCCAGCAGTCTAGCGCCCGGGGGGACCCAGTACTTC
TRBD2	TRBV2	.	TRBJ2-1	CASRGEGWSSYNEQFF	TGTGCCAGCAGAGGGGAGGGATGGAGCTCCTACAATGAGCAGTTCTTC
.	TRBV11-2	.	TRBJ1-1	CASSIFSRIPSETEAFF	TGTGCCAGCAGCATATTTTCCCGGATCCCCAGTGAGACTGAAGCTTTCTTT